These 4 T cell receptor beta chains were sequenced from one sample in a study of vaccination effects on CD4 cells after COVID-19 (dated 2022 in TCRdb). Libraries were made using the immunoSEQ multiplex PCR assay. TCRdb mirrors the immuneACCESS table, restricted to in-frame sequences. Some clones are absent from its copies; in checked studies, under half trace to an unresolved V gene, and the reason for the others is unknown. The sample records tens of thousands of clones, approximately 70% of which are singletons. The leading ten clones occupy 10% of the sample. No antigen has been assigned to these receptors. In the ViraFEST assay, PBMC were stimulated with viral peptide pools, and antigen-specific CD4+ T cell clonotypes were then identified by expansion using TCR sequencing. After less than eleven days of culture, CD4+ T cells were isolated with the EasySep CD4+ T cell isolation kit. Each participant got two doses of an mRNA SARS-CoV-2 vaccine, either BNT162b2 or mRNA-1273.

The material sequenced was CD4+ T cells from PBMCs cultured with HCoV-NL63 spike peptides, taken after COVID-19 vaccination. The cell subset or site label for this specimen denotes: HCoV-NL63 spike overlapping peptide pool stimulation. The receptors originated from a human donor who received a COVID-19 vaccine.

This clone was seen a handful of times. The CDR3 bases are TGTGCCAGCTCACCCCAGGGCGGCACCTACGAGCAGTACTTC. Translated, it gives CASSPQGGTYEQYF. The J gene is TRBJ2-7, the V gene TRBV18, with D possibly TRBD1 on 5 matching bases. The CDR3 spans 14 residues. V lost 3 bases and J lost 2, with 11 bases in between. Looked up from germline, CDR1 is KGHSH and CDR2 is LQKENI.

The rearrangement joins TRBV6-5 to TRBJ2-2; D is undetermined. Germline V gene data show CDR1 as MNHEY and CDR2 as SVGAGI. V was cut by 2 bases and J by 2 bases, with 12 bases left in between. The CDR3 totals 16 residues. Written as DNA, the CDR3 is TGTGCCAGCAGTTACGAGGTTAGCAGTAACACCGGGGAGCTGTTTTTT. It specifies CASSYEVSSNTGELFF.

This clone has just a few counts. The genes are TRBV6-4 and TRBJ1-2, with no clear D. Trimming took 0 bases from V and 3 from J, leaving 8 bases between them. The germline V gene encodes CDR1 MRHNA and CDR2 SNTAGT. The CDR3 loop spans 14 amino acids. The CDR3 sequence is CASSDSDRYYGYTF. Written as DNA, the CDR3 is TGTGCCAGCAGTGACTCGGACCGATACTATGGCTACACCTTC.

This clone was found once. CDR3 protein: CSASSSVTSTDTQYF. As DNA, the CDR3 is TGCAGTGCTAGTTCCTCGGTCACTAGCACAGATACGCAGTATTTT. V gene TRBV20-1 combines with J gene TRBJ2-3; no reliable D call. CDR1 DFQATT and CDR2 SNEGSKA come from the germline V gene (reference sequence). Trimming pared 3 bases from V and 0 bases from J, leaving 13 bases between. This CDR3 is 15 amino acids long.